These 30 T cell receptor beta chains originate from one sample sequenced in a study of T cell responses to AZD1222 COVID-19 vaccine. Clones were read by immunoSEQ multiplex PCR, and TCRdb kept only the in-frame ones, dropping some. The sample holds some 120,000 clones, approximately 94% seen once. The sequenced sample was peripheral blood, obtained on day 0 of AZD1222 vaccination. These receptors all stem from an adult in good health.

The V gene is TRBV4-2, the J gene TRBJ1-4, with 9 bases fitting TRBD1. V was clipped by 2 bases and J by 7 bases; unmatched bases: 17. The CDR3 runs 19 residues. Germline V lookup: CDR1 LGHNA, CDR2 YNFKEQ. CDR3 bases: TGTGCCAGCAGCCAACATGACTATTTGGGACAGGGACGGAGTGAAAAACTGTTTTTT. Its protein product is CASSQHDYLGQGRSEKLFF.

This chain connects TRBV6-5 to TRBJ2-5, with a tentative D call TRBD2 (6 bases). CDR1 and CDR2 from the germline V gene are MNHEY and SVGAGI. V lost 6 bases and J lost 2, with 10 bases in between. The CDR3 is made up of 13 amino acids. This CDR3 is CASRGTGQETQYF. The CDR3 DNA follows: TGTGCCAGCAGGGGGACTGGACAAGAGACCCAGTACTTC.

The J gene is TRBJ2-5, the V gene TRBV19; no reliable D call. Germline V gene data show CDR1 as LNHDA and CDR2 as SQIVND (reference sequence). V dropped 3 bases and J dropped 3 bases, with 8 bases sitting between them. This CDR3 is built from 13 residues. Here the CDR3 reads CASSIVPEETQYF. CDR3 nucleotide sequence: TGTGCCAGTAGTATTGTACCCGAAGAGACCCAGTACTTC.

V and J are TRBV9 and TRBJ2-3, with D perhaps matching TRBD2 (6 bases). Germline V lookup: CDR1 SGDLS, CDR2 YYNGEE. Deletions cut 5 bases from V and 7 bases from J, with 23 bases between. The CDR3 is 16 amino acids. The DNA for the CDR3 is TGTGCCAGCAGTCCGGAGGGACTGTCCAAGGTTAATACGCAGTATTTT. Its protein is CASSPEGLSKVNTQYF.

The rearrangement links TRBV5-1 to TRBJ1-1; D is ambiguous. V lost 0 bases and J lost 6, with 12 bases in between. The germline V gene has CDR1 SGHRS and CDR2 YFSETQ. The CDR3 runs 14 residues. Here the CDR3 DNA reads TGCGCCAGCAGCTTGGCCTCGGTGGGCTCTGAAGCTTTCTTT. Residues: CASSLASVGSEAFF.

The gene calls are TRBV12-3 or TRBV12-4 and TRBJ1-2; D gene uncertain. The CDR3 is made up of 12 amino acids. V was clipped by 7 bases and J by 1 base, with 7 bases between them. CDR3 DNA sequence: TGTGCCAGCAAAGGAGATAACTATGGCTACACCTTC. This sequence encodes CASKGDNYGYTF.

The chain has TRBV10-3 and TRBJ1-2, with a weak D call TRBD1 (6 bases). Trimming took off 9 bases at V and 2 bases at J, with 13 bases between the two ends. This CDR3 has 13 residues. Germline CDR1 reads ENHRY; CDR2 reads SYGVKD. This CDR3 reads CAILTTGNYGYTF. The CDR3 DNA sequence: TGTGCCATTCTAACAACAGGGAACTATGGCTACACCTTC.

The chain carries TRBV7-2 and TRBJ2-7, with a weak D call TRBD1 (5 bases). CDR1 is SGHTA and CDR2 is FQGNSA in the germline V gene. This CDR3 spans 13 amino acids. The V end lost 4 bases, the J end lost 2 bases, and 9 bases lay between the germline ends. The DNA of the CDR3 is TGTGCCAGCAGCTCCGGACACCCCTACGAGCAGTACTTC. This translates into CASSSGHPYEQYF.

The chain couples TRBV28 to TRBJ2-2; TRBD1 agrees at 8 bases. There are 16 residues in the CDR3. V lost 5 bases and J lost 8; bases outside the gene matches: 13. Germline V gives CDR1 MDHEN, CDR2 SYDVKM. The CDR3 bases are TGTGCCAGCAGTAGGCCCCCCGGGACAGGAGTGGGGGAGCTGTTTTTT. This encodes CASSRPPGTGVGELFF.

The rearrangement uses TRBV2 and TRBJ1-6; D not resolved. There are 16 residues in the CDR3. V was shortened by 1 base and J by 5 bases, with 12 bases between the two germline ends. Per the germline V gene, CDR1 is SNHLY and CDR2 is FYNNEI. Written as DNA, the CDR3 is TGTGCCAGCAGTGAAGAAGCTCTGCTCAATAATTCACCCCTCCACTTT. Protein sequence: CASSEEALLNNSPLHF.

This chain uses TRBV6-5 with TRBJ1-1; the D is unclear. Germline CDR1 reads MNHEY; CDR2 reads SVGAGI. This CDR3 comprises 11 residues. With 8 bases removed from V and 4 bases from J, the gap between germline ends came to 8 bases. CDR3 loop: CASGIGTEAFF. The CDR3 DNA reads as TGTGCCAGCGGGATCGGCACTGAAGCTTTCTTT.

The count of this clone is one. V gene TRBV15 combines with J gene TRBJ1-3; 12 bases are a match to TRBD1. This CDR3 has 15 amino acids. Germline V lookup: CDR1 LNHNV, CDR2 YYDKDF (reference sequence). The ends lost 3 bases at V and 9 bases at J; junction bases unmatched: 6. The CDR3 DNA follows: TGTGCCACCAGCAGCGGGGACAGGGGGCGGGCCACCATATATTTT. Its translation: CATSSGDRGRATIYF.

V is TRBV28 and J is TRBJ2-7; 7 positions agree with TRBD1. This CDR3 is built from 13 residues. Trimming cost V 4 bases and J 1 base; bases outside gene matches: 1. The germline gives CDR1 MDHEN, CDR2 SYDVKM. This CDR3 reads CASSSGQSYEQYF. CDR3 coding DNA: TGTGCCAGCAGTTCGGGACAGTCCTACGAGCAGTACTTC.

About this clone: The sample holds other DNA sequences that translate to the same CDR3. The V call is TRBV28, the J call TRBJ1-2, with 7 nucleotides matching TRBD1. V was clipped by 4 bases and J by 4 bases; unmatched bases: 3. The CDR3 runs to 13 residues. The germline CDR1 and CDR2 sequences are MDHEN and SYDVKM. The DNA for the CDR3 is TGTGCCAGCAGTTCAGGACAGGTCTATGGCTACACCTTC. It translates to CASSSGQVYGYTF.

The table lists this clone with a count of one. The chain carries TRBV5-1 and TRBJ1-2, with D unclear. The CDR3 length is 14 residues. Trimming cost V 2 bases and J 4 bases, with 12 bases left between them. Germline CDR1 is SGHRS and CDR2 is YFSETQ. CDR3 coding DNA: TGCGCCAGCAGCTTAGGAATTAGCAGCTATGGCTACACCTTC. This gives the protein CASSLGISSYGYTF.

In this sample, this clone turned up once. The chain joins TRBV7-9 to TRBJ2-1; the D is unclear. Germline V CDR1 and CDR2: SEHNR, FQNEAQ (reference sequence). This CDR3 is 15 amino acids long. Trimming cost V 1 base and J 8 bases, with 15 bases left between them. The CDR3 here is CASSLVSTGGHEQFF. CDR3 bases: TGTGCCAGCAGCTTAGTGTCAACTGGCGGCCATGAGCAGTTCTTC. Variable domain in full (rest from reference TRBV7-9 and TRBJ2-1): DTGVSQNPRHKITKRGQNVTFRCDPISEHNRLYWYRQTLGQGPEFLTYFQNEAQLEKSRLLSDRFSAERPKGSFSTLEIQRTEQGDSAMYLCASSLVSTGGHEQFFGPGTRLTVL.

This chain uses TRBV7-6 with TRBJ2-7, with 10 bases that match TRBD2. Germline V lookup: CDR1 SGHVS, CDR2 FNYEAQ. Losses at the gene ends were 2 bases for V and 7 bases for J; bases not matched to a gene: 5. CDR3 size: 14 residues. The CDR3 sequence: CASSLTSGTEEQYF. The CDR3 DNA follows: TGTGCCAGCAGCTTAACTAGCGGGACGGAGGAGCAGTACTTC.

The V gene is TRBV3-1 (or the pseudogene TRBV3-2), the J gene TRBJ1-1, with D tentatively TRBD1 (6 bases). V lost 4 bases and J lost 0, with 12 bases in between. Germline assignment: CDR1 LGHDT and CDR2 YNNKEL (reference sequence). This CDR3 contains 15 residues. CDR3 in DNA: TGTGCCAGCAGCCCATACAACAGGGTGAACACTGAAGCTTTCTTT. This sequence encodes CASSPYNRVNTEAFF.

J is TRBJ1-4 and V is TRBV4-1; D call uncertain. This CDR3 has 15 amino acids. Germline V gene sequence: CDR1 MGHRA, CDR2 YSYEKL. Trimming left V 0 bases short and J 6 bases short, with 11 bases between. The CDR3 region is CASSQEALRDEKLFF. The CDR3 DNA follows: TGCGCCAGCAGCCAAGAAGCTCTTCGTGATGAAAAACTGTTTTTT.

CDR3 sequence: CASATGQNTEAFF. The CDR3 region has the DNA TGTGCCAGCGCTACCGGACAGAACACTGAAGCTTTCTTT. The chain carries TRBV27 and TRBJ1-1; a weak D match, TRBD1 (5 bases). This CDR3 spans 13 amino acids. The V end lost 8 bases, the J end lost 1 base, and 11 bases lay between the germline ends. Germline CDR1 is MNHEY and CDR2 is SMNVEV (reference sequence).

The chain links TRBV7-8 to TRBJ2-1; a weak D match, TRBD2 (5 bases). Germline V gene lookup returns CDR1 SGHVS and CDR2 FQNEAQ. CDR3 size: 15 residues. Trimming shortened V by 5 bases and J by 2 bases, and 13 bases separated the two germline ends. CDR3 nucleotide sequence: TGTGCCAGCAGCCGAGGGAACGGAGCCTACAATGAGCAGTTCTTC. Amino acid sequence: CASSRGNGAYNEQFF.

This clone was counted between two and nine times. The rearrangement uses TRBV19 and TRBJ1-4; D gene ambiguous. The ends were cut back, 1 base at V and 8 bases at J, with 11 bases in the middle. The germline V gene encodes CDR1 LNHDA and CDR2 SQIVND (reference sequence). The length of the CDR3 is 14 residues. CDR3 loop: CASSIGMGNEKLFF. CDR3 sequence (DNA): TGTGCCAGTAGTATAGGTATGGGAAACGAAAAACTGTTTTTT.

The rearrangement uses TRBV2 and TRBJ1-4; D is possibly TRBD1 (5 bases). Germline V gene lookup returns CDR1 SNHLY and CDR2 FYNNEI. The CDR3 is made up of 16 amino acids. Trimming took 0 bases from V and 8 from J, leaving 16 bases between them. CDR3 in DNA: TGTGCCAGCAGTGAAGCAAGCAGGGCGTTAAGCGAAAAACTGTTTTTT. Amino acids: CASSEASRALSEKLFF.

This rearrangement joins TRBV11-3 to TRBJ2-1, with 9 bases identical to TRBD2. The CDR3 spans 15 residues. Trimming cost V 5 bases and J 8 bases; bases outside gene matches: 10. Germline CDR1 is SGHNT and CDR2 is YENEEA. The CDR3 sequence is CASSLGLAEGDEQFF. In DNA form, the CDR3 reads TGTGCCAGCAGCCTGGGACTAGCTGAAGGTGATGAGCAGTTCTTC.

The chain has TRBV9 and TRBJ1-1; possible D gene TRBD1, 6 bases. Between the trimmed V and J ends, which lost 0 bases and 7 bases, there was a span of 10 bases. This CDR3 comprises 13 residues. Per the germline V gene, CDR1 is SGDLS and CDR2 is YYNGEE. The CDR3 spells CASSVEGGGEAFF. CDR3 nucleotides: TGTGCCAGCAGCGTAGAGGGGGGTGGTGAAGCTTTCTTT.

V and J are TRBV30 and TRBJ2-7, with TRBD1 identical over 8 bases. The CDR3 contains 14 residues. The V gene end was trimmed by 0 bases and the J gene end by 6 bases; junction bases not matched to a gene: 7. Germline V gene sequence: CDR1 GTSNPN, CDR2 SVGIG (reference sequence). The CDR3 region has the DNA TGTGCCTGGAGTGTGGGGACAGGCCTCCTCGAGCAGTACTTC. It translates to CAWSVGTGLLEQYF.

The table lists this clone with a count of one. This chain joins TRBV19 and TRBJ1-1; D remains unclear. The CDR3 totals 14 residues. Germline CDR1 and CDR2: LNHDA and SQIVND (reference sequence). Trimming took 1 base from V and 11 from J, leaving 17 bases between them. The CDR3 DNA sequence: TGTGCCAGTAGTATAGGATCCAGCCTCCCGGGGGCTTTCTTT. This codes for CASSIGSSLPGAFF.

V gene TRBV5-5 combines with J gene TRBJ2-7, with TRBD2 matching over 9 bases. The CDR3 consists of 17 residues. V was clipped by 0 bases and J by 2 bases; unmatched bases: 9. Germline CDR1 reads SGHKS; CDR2 reads YYEKEE (reference sequence). The CDR3 sequence is CASSLVGGRASTYEQYF. DNA of the CDR3: TGTGCCAGCAGCTTGGTCGGCGGGAGGGCCTCGACCTACGAGCAGTACTTC.

In its sample, this clone was seen once. The chain employs TRBV3-1 (or the pseudogene TRBV3-2) and TRBJ1-2; D gene ambiguous. The CDR3 runs to 12 residues. Germline V lookup: CDR1 LGHDT, CDR2 YNNKEL (reference sequence). V was shortened by 0 bases and J by 7 bases, with 6 bases between the two germline ends. For the CDR3, the DNA is TGTGCCAGCAGCCAAGATTATGGTGGCTACACCTTC. Protein: CASSQDYGGYTF.

The gene calls are TRBV9 and TRBJ1-1; the D gene is possibly TRBD1 (5 bases). The CDR3 loop spans 18 amino acids. V was pared by 0 bases and J by 6 bases, with 24 bases between. Germline values: CDR1 SGDLS, CDR2 YYNGEE. CDR3 in amino acids: CASSVVSLSAGLGSEAFF. CDR3 bases: TGTGCCAGCAGCGTAGTTAGTTTGTCAGCAGGGCTAGGGTCTGAAGCTTTCTTT.